This TCR beta chain was observed in a study of blood T cell repertoires in COVID-19. Across the whole study: Collection of acute and convalescent COVID-19 samples took place in the United States, Italy and Spain. The analysed material was cDNA or gDNA that came from T cells, B-cell-depleted T cells, or PBMCs.

V lost 1 base and J 4 bases, leaving 12 bases between the germline ends. The CDR3 runs to 15 residues. From germline, CDR1 is SGHNT and CDR2 YYREEE (reference sequence). Per the study methods: Reference gene primer amplification gave nucleated cell count estimates. Using immunoSEQ multiplex PCR, the repertoire was profiled, and TCRdb retains in-frame clones only, with some absent. V, J and clone size are those of that table, while D and trimming were read from the DNA. The sample has 150,000 to 200,000 clones, approximately 90% seen once. The sample comprised peripheral blood. The sequence was obtained from a man younger than 35 with active or convalescent COVID-19. The chain has TRBV5-4 and TRBJ2-1; D is unresolved. The CDR3 coding sequence is TGTGCCAGCAGCTTGCGTGTTGAACGGTACAATGAGCAGTTCTTC. Protein sequence: CASSLRVERYNEQFF.